This T cell receptor beta chain was obtained from a study of T cell changes during pregnancy in multiple sclerosis. This CDR3 has 12 residues. Trimming left V 4 bases short and J 5 bases short, with 8 bases between. The V gene's germline CDR1 is LNHNV and CDR2 YYDKDF (reference sequence). Sequencing used immunoSEQ multiplex PCR; TCRdb keeps in-frame clones, though not all of them. The data show roughly 80,000 clones, 92% seen once. This receptor was obtained from a female donor with multiple sclerosis, enrolled in a pregnancy study. The chain recombines TRBV15 with TRBJ2-5; no clear D gene. The material was peripheral blood, obtained before pregnancy. CDR3 sequence reads: CATSIPRETQYF. The CDR3 nucleotides read TGTGCCACCAGCATACCTCGGGAGACCCAGTACTTC.